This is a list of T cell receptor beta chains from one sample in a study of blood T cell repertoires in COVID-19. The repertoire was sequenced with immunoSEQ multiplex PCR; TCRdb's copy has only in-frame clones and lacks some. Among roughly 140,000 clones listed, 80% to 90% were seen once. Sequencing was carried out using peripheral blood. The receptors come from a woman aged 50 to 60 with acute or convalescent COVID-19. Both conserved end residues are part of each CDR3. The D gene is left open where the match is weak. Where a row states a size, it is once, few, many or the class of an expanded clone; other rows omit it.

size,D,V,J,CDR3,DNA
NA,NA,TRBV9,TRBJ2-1,CASSVDTWSSYNEQFF,TGTGCCAGCAGCGTAGATACGTGGAGCTCCTACAATGAGCAGTTCTTC
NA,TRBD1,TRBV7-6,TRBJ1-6,CASSPGQGSNSPLHF,TGTGCCAGCAGCCCAGGACAGGGTAGTAATTCACCCCTCCACTTT
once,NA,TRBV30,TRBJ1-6,CAWSGPGPNSPLHF,TGTGCCTGGAGTGGACCAGGCCCTAATTCACCCCTCCACTTT
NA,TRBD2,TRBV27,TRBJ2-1,CASRSSGRPVSYNEQFF,TGTGCCAGCAGGTCTAGCGGGAGGCCCGTCTCCTACAATGAGCAGTTCTTC
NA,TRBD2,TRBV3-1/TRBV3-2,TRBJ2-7,CASSQVERDSEQYF,TGTGCCAGCAGCCAAGTGGAGCGGGATTCCGAGCAGTACTTC
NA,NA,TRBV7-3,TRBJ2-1,CASQESGRNEQFF,TGTGCCAGCCAAGAGTCAGGGAGGAATGAGCAGTTCTTC
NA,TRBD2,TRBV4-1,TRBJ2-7,CASSLLGLASDEQYF,TGCGCCAGCAGCCTCCTCGGACTAGCGAGCGACGAGCAGTACTTC
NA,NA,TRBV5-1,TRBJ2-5,CASSLAPASGKETQYF,TGCGCCAGCAGCTTGGCCCCCGCCTCAGGGAAAGAGACCCAGTACTTC
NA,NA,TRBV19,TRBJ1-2,CASSRQKRYGYTF,TGTGCCAGTAGCAGACAGAAACGATATGGCTACACCTTC
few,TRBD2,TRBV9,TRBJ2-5,CASSPLGGNQETQYF,TGTGCCAGCAGCCCATTGGGGGGGAATCAAGAGACCCAGTACTTC
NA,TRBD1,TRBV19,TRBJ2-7,CASRPGQSPEQYF,TGTGCCAGTAGACCGGGACAGTCCCCCGAGCAGTACTTC
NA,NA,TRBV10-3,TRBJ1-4,CAISEGLRGLEKLFF,TGTGCCATCAGTGAGGGGCTCCGGGGTTTGGAAAAACTGTTTTTT
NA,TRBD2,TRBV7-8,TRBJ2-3,CASSHGLAGITDTQYF,TGTGCCAGCAGCCATGGACTAGCGGGGATCACAGATACGCAGTATTTT
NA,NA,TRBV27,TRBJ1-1,CATGGRGGALNTEAFF,TGTGCCACGGGCGGAAGAGGGGGAGCTTTGAACACTGAAGCTTTCTTT
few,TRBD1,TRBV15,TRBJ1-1,CATSRGQAYTEAFF,TGTGCCACCAGCAGGGGACAGGCGTACACTGAAGCTTTCTTT
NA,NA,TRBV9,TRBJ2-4,CASSVGPAGPSIQYF,TGTGCCAGCAGCGTAGGTCCAGCAGGCCCGAGCATTCAGTACTTC
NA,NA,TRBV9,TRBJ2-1,CASSVGGEGNEQFF,TGTGCCAGCAGCGTCGGAGGGGAAGGGAATGAGCAGTTCTTC
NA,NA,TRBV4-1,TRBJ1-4,CASSRTGSNEKLFF,TGCGCCAGCAGCCGGACGGGATCAAATGAAAAACTGTTTTTT
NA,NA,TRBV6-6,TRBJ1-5,CASTMADQPQHF,TGTGCCAGCACAATGGCAGATCAGCCCCAGCATTTT
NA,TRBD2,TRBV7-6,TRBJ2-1,CASRATSAESYNEQFF,TGTGCCAGCAGGGCCACTAGCGCGGAGTCCTACAATGAGCAGTTCTTC
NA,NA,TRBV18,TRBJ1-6,CASSPDISNSPLHF,TGTGCCAGCTCACCAGACATCTCTAATTCACCCCTCCACTTT
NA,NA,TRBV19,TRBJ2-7,CASSILGQPYEQYF,TGTGCCAGTAGTATCCTAGGACAGCCCTACGAGCAGTACTTC
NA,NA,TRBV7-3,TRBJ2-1,CASSAGPNSYNEQFF,TGTGCCAGCAGCGCGGGACCTAACTCCTACAATGAGCAGTTCTTC
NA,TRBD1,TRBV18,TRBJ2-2,CASSLQGAGELFF,TGTGCCAGCTCACTTCAGGGGGCCGGGGAGCTGTTTTTT
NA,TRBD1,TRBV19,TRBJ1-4,CASSRTGANEKLFF,TGTGCCAGTAGCCGGACAGGGGCTAATGAAAAACTGTTTTTT
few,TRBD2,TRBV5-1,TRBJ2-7,CASSRELGGFFPYEQYF,TGCGCCAGCAGCCGAGAGCTCGGGGGGTTCTTCCCCTACGAGCAGTACTTC
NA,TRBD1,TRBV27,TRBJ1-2,CASSPTGTGYGYTF,TGTGCCAGCAGTCCAACCGGGACAGGGTATGGCTACACCTTC
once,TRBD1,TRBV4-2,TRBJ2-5,CASSQERDPGGETQYF,TGTGCCAGCAGCCAAGAGCGAGACCCAGGGGGCGAGACCCAGTACTTC
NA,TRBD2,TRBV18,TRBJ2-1,CASSPSREAGEKNEQFF,TGTGCCAGCTCACCGTCCCGAGAAGCGGGAGAGAAGAATGAGCAGTTCTTC
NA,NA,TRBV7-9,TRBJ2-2,CASSLVAGTNTGELFF,TGTGCCAGCAGCTTAGTTGCGGGAACGAACACCGGGGAGCTGTTTTTT
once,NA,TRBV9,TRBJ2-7,CASSVQTGEGYEQYF,TGTGCCAGCAGCGTACAGACAGGGGAGGGCTACGAGCAGTACTTC
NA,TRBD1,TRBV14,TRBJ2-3,CASSQLTGNTQYF,TGTGCCAGCAGCCAACTGACAGGGAACACGCAGTATTTT
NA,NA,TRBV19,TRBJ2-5,CASSIQGRETQYF,TGTGCCAGTAGTATTCAGGGGCGAGAGACCCAGTACTTC
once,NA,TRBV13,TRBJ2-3,CASSMGLSTDTQYF,TGTGCCAGCAGCATGGGACTTAGCACAGATACGCAGTATTTT
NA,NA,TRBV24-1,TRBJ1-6,CATSSGPEKGPLHF,TGTGCCACCAGTAGTGGGCCCGAAAAAGGACCCCTCCACTTT
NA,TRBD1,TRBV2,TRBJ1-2,CASKDRGPYGYTF,TGTGCCAGTAAAGACAGGGGGCCCTATGGCTACACCTTC
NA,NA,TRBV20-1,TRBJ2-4,CSASHDIQYF,TGCAGTGCTAGTCATGACATTCAGTACTTC
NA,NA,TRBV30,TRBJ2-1,CAWRHPAGYNEQFF,TGTGCCTGGAGACACCCAGCGGGCTACAATGAGCAGTTCTTC
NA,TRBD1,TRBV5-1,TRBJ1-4,CASGAGTGAANEKLFF,TGCGCCAGCGGGGCCGGGACAGGGGCAGCTAATGAAAAACTGTTTTTT
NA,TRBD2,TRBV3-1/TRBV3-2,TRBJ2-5,CASSQRSGGAKETQYF,TGTGCCAGCAGCCAGAGAAGCGGGGGGGCCAAAGAGACCCAGTACTTC
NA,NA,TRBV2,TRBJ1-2,CASRNSAYGYTF,TGTGCCAGCAGGAACAGTGCCTATGGCTACACCTTC
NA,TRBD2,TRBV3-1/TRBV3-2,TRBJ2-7,CASSQGYAGVGYEQYF,TGTGCCAGCAGCCAAGGCTATGCGGGGGTTGGATACGAGCAGTACTTC
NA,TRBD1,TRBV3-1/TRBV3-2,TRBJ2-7,CASSPMTGGGYEQYF,TGTGCCAGCAGCCCGATGACAGGGGGCGGGTACGAGCAGTACTTC
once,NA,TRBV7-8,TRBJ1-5,CASSLISGGQPQHF,TGTGCCAGCAGCTTAATCTCCGGTGGTCAGCCCCAGCATTTT
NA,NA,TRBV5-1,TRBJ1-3,CASSPWTSRSGNTIYF,TGCGCCAGCAGCCCATGGACATCCCGCTCTGGAAACACCATATATTTT
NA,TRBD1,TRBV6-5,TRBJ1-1,CASRSQGAGTEAFF,TGTGCCAGCAGATCACAGGGGGCTGGCACTGAAGCTTTCTTT
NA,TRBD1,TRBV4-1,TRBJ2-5,CASSQDGRTGGGETQYF,TGCGCCAGCAGCCAAGATGGCAGGACAGGGGGTGGCGAGACCCAGTACTTC
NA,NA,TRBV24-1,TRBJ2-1,CATSDLGTKGRYNEQFF,TGTGCCACCAGTGATTTGGGAACCAAAGGGAGGTATAATGAGCAGTTCTTC
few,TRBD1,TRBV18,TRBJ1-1,CASSEGQGEGAFF,TGTGCCAGCTCGGAGGGCCAGGGGGAAGGAGCTTTCTTT
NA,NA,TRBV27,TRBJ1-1,CASSETRILNTEAFF,TGTGCCAGCAGCGAGACCAGGATTCTGAACACTGAAGCTTTCTTT